Detailed here is one T cell receptor (beta chain). Its target is unknown. This sample is part of a study of persistence of HIV-infected CD4 T cells. Overall study results and limits: TCRbeta richness was lower in CMV- and Gag-responding cells than in anti-CD3/anti-CD28-responding cells.

The CDR3 spans 12 residues. Germline V gene sequence: CDR1 SNHLY, CDR2 FYNNEI. V was cut by 10 bases and J by 4 bases, with 11 bases left in between. Cells were stimulated with overlapping HIV-1 Gag 15-mer peptides. Sorted nonresponding memory CD4+ T cells were CD40L-negative, CD69-negative, CD45RO-high. Donors were HIV-1-infected adults who began suppressive ART during chronic infection. Donors had undetectable plasma HIV-1 RNA, under 50 copies/mL, for 4+ years. The immunoSEQ assay was version 4, run in survey mode. Each sample used up to 1 ug genomic DNA diluted to around 9.3 ng/uL. Repertoires were generated with immunoSEQ multiplex PCR, while TCRdb's copy carries only in-frame clones and drops some. The sample records some 58,000 clones, more than 70% being singletons.

The source of this sequence is an adult man with HIV who was CMV-seropositive. The sequences come from CD4+ T cells sorted from PBMCs after roughly 17-hour stimulation, collected from a patient who received antiretroviral therapy. The V call is TRBV2, the J call TRBJ1-5; D uncertain. This chain's CDR3 is CATSGPNQPQHF. The CDR3 DNA sequence: TGTGCCACCTCGGGCCCGAATCAGCCCCAGCATTTT.